A selection of T cell receptor beta chains follows, all from one sample in a study of post-analysis software for immune sequencing data. Each CDR3 protein gets one entry after TCRdb re-called the PCR reads with MiXCR. In the table there are 800,000 to 950,000 distinct CDR3 sequences, approximately 53% of which are singletons. The material sequenced was blood. Receptor source: a girl aged 10-17 years with multiple sclerosis. CDR3s include the opening cysteine and the closing phenylalanine or tryptophan. A D gene is named only where the DNA matches it firmly. Expanded clones get a size class; other rows say once, few or many, or leave the size out.

V	size	length	J	D	CDR3	DNA
TRBV7-8	.	15	TRBJ1-5	TRBD1	CASSFQTGKNQPQHF	TGTGCCAGCAGCTTCCAGACAGGGAAAAATCAGCCCCAGCATTTT
TRBV18	.	12	TRBJ1-2	.	CASSAGLQGYTF	TGTGCCAGCTCGGCAGGACTCCAGGGCTACACCTTC
TRBV6-5	few	15	TRBJ2-7	TRBD2	CASSYSKLAGAEQYF	TGTGCCAGCAGTTACTCAAAACTAGCGGGAGCAGAGCAGTACTTC
TRBV13	few	15	TRBJ2-1	TRBD1	CASSLVGTGGFEQFF	TGTGCCAGCAGCTTAGTTGGGACAGGGGGCTTCGAGCAGTTCTTC
TRBV5-1	.	15	TRBJ2-7	.	CASSLDSRVGVEQYF	TGCGCCAGCAGCTTGGATAGCAGGGTGGGAGTCGAGCAGTACTTC
TRBV3-1	.	17	TRBJ2-4	.	CASSQAPKGSLHDEQYF	TGTGCCAGCAGCCAAGCGCCGAAGGGGTCCCTCCATGATGAGCAGTACTTC
TRBV4-2	.	15	TRBJ2-4	TRBD2	CASSETSGAKNIQYF	TGTGCCAGCAGCGAGACTAGCGGGGCCAAAAACATTCAGTACTTC
TRBV7-2	.	13	TRBJ1-1	TRBD1	CASSLEGQGSAFF	TGTGCCAGCAGCTTAGAGGGACAGGGCTCGGCTTTCTTT
TRBV28	.	21	TRBJ2-6	TRBD1	CASSLLWDRDNPFAGANVLTF	TGTGCCAGCAGCCTCCTTTGGGACAGGGACAATCCTTTTGCTGGGGCCAACGTCCTGACTTTC
TRBV6-1	few	15	TRBJ2-7	.	CASSEGDVSPDEQYF	TGTGCCAGCAGTGAAGGGGACGTCTCCCCCGACGAGCAGTACTTC
TRBV11-2	.	15	TRBJ1-6	TRBD1	CASSLGTGFESPLHF	TGTGCCAGCAGCTTAGGGACAGGGTTTGAATCACCCCTCCACTTT
TRBV20-1	once	15	TRBJ2-1	.	CSARTTSFLGSEQFF	TGCAGTGCTCGTACGACTAGTTTTCTGGGATCTGAGCAGTTCTTC
TRBV29-1	.	17	TRBJ2-3	TRBD2	CSVGAGGGPLSADTQYF	TGCAGCGTTGGGGCGGGCGGGGGGCCATTGTCCGCAGATACGCAGTATTTT
TRBV5-1	.	15	TRBJ2-1	.	CASSSLAGYANEQFF	TGCGCCAGCAGTTCCCTTGCGGGGTACGCTAATGAGCAGTTCTTC
TRBV21-1	.	13	TRBJ2-7	.	CATEGAQFYEQYF	TGTGCCACTGAAGGGGCCCAGTTCTACGAGCAGTACTTC
TRBV29-1	few	12	TRBJ2-7	.	CSVLDPLRTRYF	TGCAGCGTCTTGGATCCTCTACGTACGAGGTACTTC
TRBV7-3	.	14	TRBJ1-2	.	CASSEGGSGDGYTF	TGTGCCAGCAGCGAAGGGGGTTCCGGTGATGGCTACACCTTC
TRBV20-1	once	15	TRBJ2-5	TRBD2	CSASWLAGSQETQYF	TGCAGTGCTAGTTGGCTAGCGGGAAGTCAAGAGACCCAGTACTTC
TRBV20-1	.	13	TRBJ2-7	.	CSVVGGRNDEQYF	TGCAGTGTAGTTGGTGGGAGGAACGACGAGCAGTACTTC
TRBV7-3	.	15	TRBJ2-1	TRBD2	CASSFSGLALNEQFF	TGTGCCAGCAGCTTTTCGGGACTAGCGTTGAATGAGCAGTTCTTC
TRBV20-1	.	16	TRBJ2-3	TRBD1	CSARSTRTGITDTQYF	TGCAGTGCTAGATCCACTCGGACAGGGATTACAGATACGCAGTATTTT
TRBV29-1	.	16	TRBJ2-1	TRBD2	CSSGGSGVSSYNEQFF	TGCAGCAGCGGCGGAAGCGGGGTTAGCTCCTACAATGAGCAGTTCTTC
TRBV29-1	few	15	TRBJ2-1	.	CSVVAVSTGYNEQFF	TGCAGCGTTGTTGCAGTCTCAACCGGCTACAATGAGCAGTTCTTC
TRBV20-1	few	17	TRBJ2-1	TRBD2	CSARDHRLAGPGGEQFF	TGCAGTGCTAGAGACCATCGGCTAGCGGGGCCGGGAGGTGAGCAGTTCTTC
TRBV29-1	few	14	TRBJ2-1	TRBD1	CSGEPGQDYNEQFF	TGCAGCGGGGAACCGGGACAGGACTACAATGAGCAGTTCTTC
TRBV12-5	once	14	TRBJ2-7	.	CASGPPDSSYEQYF	TGTGCTAGTGGCCCCCCCGACAGCTCCTACGAGCAGTACTTC
TRBV20-1	.	15	TRBJ2-5	.	CSARERGRGQETQYF	TGCAGTGCTAGAGAGAGGGGACGCGGCCAAGAGACCCAGTACTTC